One TCR beta chain is described in this entry. This sample stems from a study of T cells after yellow fever vaccination. TCRdb called the 5' RACE reads again in MiXCR, with one record for every CDR3 protein. The data contain about 310,000 distinct CDR3 sequences, roughly 4% of them seen just once; the ten biggest clones take up around a quarter. V lost 3 bases, J lost 3 bases, and 10 bases lay in between. Germline V gene sequence: CDR1 MDHEN, CDR2 SYDVKM. The CDR3 consists of 14 residues. This clonotype originated in a man between 18 and 29 years old who received the YFV17D yellow fever vaccine. This sequence joins TRBV28 and TRBJ2-3; possibly TRBD1 for D (5 bases). The specimen was PBMCs, collected on the day of the yellow fever booster vaccination. The CDR3 is CASSFRRETDTQYF. CDR3 bases: TGTGCCAGCAGTTTCCGCAGGGAAACAGATACGCAGTATTTT.